A single sample gave rise to the 26 T cell receptor beta chains below, sequenced in a study of CD8 T cells in Susac syndrome. Reverse transcription of about 0.45 to 1 ug RNA was carried out with random hexamers. TCRdb processed the immunoSEQ multiplex PCR reads anew with MiXCR; each CDR3 protein has one entry. The sample consists of about 160,000 distinct CDR3 sequences, about 93% of them appearing once. Sequenced: CD4+ T cells from PBMCs. These TCRs come from a human donor in good health.

This chain connects TRBV20-1 to TRBJ2-5; 11 nucleotides line up with TRBD2. Trimming removed 5 bases from V and 4 bases from J; junction bases left unmatched: 6. This CDR3 is built from 14 residues. From germline, CDR1 is DFQATT and CDR2 SNEGSKA (reference sequence). The CDR3 DNA reads TGCAGTGCTCACCTTAGCGGGGGGGCAGAGACCCAGTACTTC. Its translation: CSAHLSGGAETQYF.

This chain uses TRBV5-1 with TRBJ2-1, with D maybe TRBD2 (7 bases). V gave up 4 bases and J gave up 3 bases, with 29 bases separating them. The CDR3 consists of 20 residues. Looked up from germline, CDR1 is SGHRS and CDR2 is YFSETQ. The CDR3 is CASSRILRGEGRRDYNEQFF. As DNA, the CDR3 is TGCGCCAGCAGCCGGATTTTAAGGGGGGAGGGGCGGCGGGACTACAATGAGCAGTTCTTC.

V usage is TRBV29-1 and J usage is TRBJ1-2; 12 bases line up with TRBD1. Trimming took 2 bases from V and 7 from J; bases not matched to a gene: 8. This CDR3 is 15 amino acids long. Germline values: CDR1 SQVTM, CDR2 ANQGSEA. The CDR3 DNA sequence: TGCAGCGTTGAACGCAGGGGACAGGGGGCGATTGGCTACACCTTC. Translation gives CSVERRGQGAIGYTF.

The genes are TRBV7-9 and TRBJ1-1, with 10 nucleotides matching TRBD1. The CDR3 spans 15 residues. Germline V gene sequence: CDR1 SEHNR, CDR2 FQNEAQ (reference sequence). The V segment lost 5 bases and the J segment 4 bases; nucleotides outside the gene matches: 7. This chain's CDR3 is CASSARDRGITEAFF. Here the CDR3 DNA reads TGTGCCAGCAGCGCCCGGGACAGGGGTATCACTGAAGCTTTCTTT.

The sample holds one count of this clonotype. This chain connects TRBV5-1 to TRBJ2-1, with a tentative D call TRBD2 (5 bases). V was trimmed by 4 bases and J by 1 base, leaving 15 bases between them. CDR3 length equals 16 residues. From germline, CDR1 is SGHRS and CDR2 YFSETQ. DNA for the CDR3: TGCGCCAGCAGCACACTCGGGGAGACTTCCTACAATGAGCAGTTCTTC. Amino acids: CASSTLGETSYNEQFF.

This clonotype has a single count. This chain links TRBV2 with TRBJ2-7; D possibly corresponds to TRBD2 (5 bases). Germline V gives CDR1 SNHLY, CDR2 FYNNEI. CDR3 length equals 13 residues. V was shortened by 4 bases and J by 7 bases, with 14 bases between the two germline ends. The CDR3 sequence is CASSGGLLQEQYF. DNA for the CDR3: TGTGCCAGCAGTGGAGGACTCCTACAGGAGCAGTACTTC.

V is TRBV5-1 and J is TRBJ1-2, with 12 bases fitting TRBD1. Germline CDR1 SGHRS, CDR2 YFSETQ. V shed 4 bases and J 3 bases; nucleotides not matched to a gene: 10. The CDR3 has 17 amino acids. CDR3 in DNA: TGCGCCAGCAGCAGAGGGACAGGGGGCGTAAGTTACTATGGCTACACCTTC. Residues: CASSRGTGGVSYYGYTF.

The CDR3, as DNA: TGTGCCTATATCCTCGTGTGGCCCCAAGAGACCCAGTACTTC. Translation: CAYILVWPQETQYF. The chain joins TRBV6-2 or TRBV6-3 to TRBJ2-5, with unresolved D. The germline V gene has CDR1 MNHEY and CDR2 SVGEGT. This CDR3 comprises 14 residues. The V end was cut by 11 bases, the J end by 1 base, with 17 bases between.

V and J are TRBV6-2 or TRBV6-3 and TRBJ2-6; tentatively, D is TRBD1 (5 bases). Germline loops: CDR1 MNHEY, CDR2 SVGEGT. Trimming removed 7 bases at V and 5 bases at J, with 12 bases between. The CDR3 spans 14 residues. The CDR3 sequence is CASTSGFWANVLTF. The CDR3, as DNA: TGTGCCAGCACCTCAGGGTTCTGGGCCAACGTCCTGACTTTC.

CDR3 residues: CASSVRQGAGSEQFF. CDR3 DNA sequence: TGTGCCAGCAGTGTTCGACAGGGGGCTGGGAGTGAGCAGTTCTTC. The rearrangement links TRBV6-6 to TRBJ2-1, with 10 bases lining up with TRBD1. Looked up from germline, CDR1 is MNHNY and CDR2 is SVGAGI (reference sequence). Trimming cost V 5 bases and J 9 bases; bases outside gene matches: 10. This CDR3 spans 15 amino acids.

J is TRBJ1-4 and V is TRBV7-9; D ambiguous. CDR1 is SEHNR and CDR2 is FQNEAQ in the germline V gene (reference sequence). CDR3 length: 15 amino acids. V was cut by 3 bases and J by 0 bases, with 8 bases left in between. As DNA, the CDR3 is TGTGCCAGCAGCTTCGGTTTTGCAACTAATGAAAAACTGTTTTTT. Its translation is CASSFGFATNEKLFF.

CDR3: CASNRQGSGNTIYF. The DNA of the CDR3 is TGTGCCAGCAATAGACAGGGCTCTGGAAACACCATATATTTT. The V and J genes are TRBV2 and TRBJ1-3; 7 bases align to TRBD1. The CDR3 has 14 residues. The trim removed 7 bases at V and 0 bases at J, leaving 3 bases unmatched. Germline loops: CDR1 SNHLY, CDR2 FYNNEI.

The chain is built from TRBV6-1 and TRBJ2-7; perhaps TRBD2 as D (6 bases). V was shortened by 5 bases and J by 7 bases, with 18 bases between the two germline ends. Germline V gene data show CDR1 as MNHNS and CDR2 as SASEGT. The CDR3 is 14 amino acids. DNA of the CDR3: TGTGCCAGCAGTCTACTATCGGTTGGGGGGGAGCAGTACTTC. This gives the protein CASSLLSVGGEQYF.

CDR3 loop: CSARDSTSGVTDTQYF. The CDR3 coding sequence is TGCAGTGCTAGAGACTCGACTAGCGGGGTCACAGATACGCAGTATTTT. The gene calls are TRBV20-1 and TRBJ2-3; TRBD2 matches at 11 bases. The CDR3 sequence is 16 residues long. Germline CDR1 reads DFQATT; CDR2 reads SNEGSKA (reference sequence). V trimming: 0 bases; J trimming: 2 bases; junction bases outside the gene matches: 4.

This chain joins TRBV6-5 and TRBJ2-5; possibly TRBD1 for D (6 bases). Germline CDR1 is MNHEY and CDR2 is SVGAGI. The V gene lost 4 bases and the J gene lost 5 bases, with 20 bases spanning the gap. This CDR3 spans 16 amino acids. CDR3 bases: TGTGCCAGCAGTTTCGGTACAGGGTACACTAAGGAGACCCAGTACTTC. The encoded protein is CASSFGTGYTKETQYF.

The chain recombines TRBV6-5 with TRBJ2-3, with TRBD2 matching 9 bases. The CDR3 has 16 residues. V was clipped by 2 bases and J by 2 bases; unmatched bases: 5. Germline assignment: CDR1 MNHEY and CDR2 SVGAGI. Written as DNA, the CDR3 is TGTGCCAGCAGTTACGCCGGGACTAGCTCCACAGATACGCAGTATTTT. Its translation: CASSYAGTSSTDTQYF.

The chain's CDR3 is CASSEAERNSPLHF. For the CDR3, the DNA is TGTGCCAGCAGTGAAGCTGAACGGAATTCACCCCTCCACTTT. V is TRBV2 and J is TRBJ1-6; the D is unclear. Deletions cut 0 bases from V and 7 bases from J, with 7 bases between. This CDR3 spans 14 amino acids. The germline V gene encodes CDR1 SNHLY and CDR2 FYNNEI.

The rearrangement joins TRBV19 to TRBJ2-3; 9 bases are shared with TRBD1. CDR3 length: 14 residues. The germline CDR1 and CDR2 sequences are LNHDA and SQIVND (reference sequence). The V gene end was trimmed by 9 bases and the J gene end by 0 bases; junction bases not matched to a gene: 4. The CDR3 DNA is TGTGCCAGCATGGACAGGGGAAGCACAGATACGCAGTATTTT. Amino acid sequence: CASMDRGSTDTQYF.

J is TRBJ2-7 and V is TRBV20-1, with 10 bases matching TRBD1. V lost 0 bases to trimming and J lost 9 bases; unmatched junction nucleotides: 11. The germline CDR1 and CDR2 sequences are DFQATT and SNEGSKA (reference sequence). CDR3 length equals 15 residues. The CDR3 sequence: CSARDQRTGGIGQYF. The DNA for the CDR3 is TGCAGTGCTAGAGATCAGAGGACAGGGGGTATCGGGCAGTACTTC.

The genes are TRBV5-6 and TRBJ2-3, with a weak D call TRBD1 (6 bases). Trimming stripped 4 bases from V and 6 bases from J, with 9 bases between. This CDR3 has 12 amino acids. CDR1 is SGHDT and CDR2 is YYEEEE in the germline V gene. CDR3: CASSRDRDTQYF. The CDR3 region has the DNA TGTGCCAGCAGCAGAGACAGGGATACGCAGTATTTT.

The rearrangement joins TRBV14 to TRBJ1-1; D might be TRBD1 (5 bases). The CDR3 sequence is 13 residues long. The V gene lost 3 bases and the J gene lost 6 bases, with 11 bases spanning the gap. Germline CDR1 is SGHDN and CDR2 is FVKESK. This chain's CDR3 is CASSHVGTSEAFF. Written as DNA, the CDR3 is TGTGCCAGCAGCCACGTAGGGACGTCTGAAGCTTTCTTT.

The chain couples TRBV28 to TRBJ2-3, with D uncertain. There are 14 residues in the CDR3. CDR1 MDHEN and CDR2 SYDVKM come from the germline V gene. V shed 5 bases and J shed 2 bases, with 11 bases lying between them. In nucleotides, the CDR3 is TGTGCCAGCAGTAGACTCGGCTACACAGATACGCAGTATTTT. This codes for CASSRLGYTDTQYF.

The chain is built from TRBV19 and TRBJ2-3, with unresolved D. V was pared by 10 bases and J by 2 bases, with 7 bases between. CDR1 LNHDA and CDR2 SQIVND come from the germline V gene (reference sequence). There are 11 residues in the CDR3. The chain's CDR3 is CATRTTDTQYF. The CDR3 DNA is TGTGCCACCAGGACCACAGATACGCAGTATTTT.

V gene TRBV29-1 combines with J gene TRBJ2-5; TRBD2 agrees at 7 bases. The trim removed 5 bases at V and 9 bases at J, leaving 12 bases unmatched. CDR1 is SQVTM and CDR2 is ANQGSEA in the germline V gene. This CDR3 has 13 residues. The CDR3 nucleotides are TGCAGCGTTTTAATCCGGACTAGTCGGTCCCAGTACTTC. Amino acid sequence: CSVLIRTSRSQYF.

The chain employs TRBV3-1 and TRBJ1-1, with 9 bases fitting TRBD1. There are 15 residues in the CDR3. Germline V gene lookup returns CDR1 LGHDT and CDR2 YNNKEL (reference sequence). With 1 base clipped from V and 6 bases from J, the junction kept 6 bases outside the gene matches. The CDR3 DNA reads TGTGCCAGCAGCCAAGGAGGGACAGGGATGGCTGAAGCTTTCTTT. Protein sequence: CASSQGGTGMAEAFF.

The genes are TRBV6-1 and TRBJ1-2, with 9 bases fitting TRBD1. J was trimmed by 8 bases and V by 1 base; bases with no gene match: 8. The CDR3 length is 15 residues. The germline V gene has CDR1 MNHNS and CDR2 SASEGT. CDR3 DNA: TGTGCCAGCAGTGAAGGGGACAGGGACAGAAGAGGCTACACCTTC. Its protein is CASSEGDRDRRGYTF.